Presented here are 10 T cell receptor beta chains from one specimen sequenced in a study of beta chain features in type 1 diabetes. The entirety of the isolated RNA underwent reverse transcription, so expressed TCRB transcripts were sequenced. Clones were sequenced by immunoSEQ multiplex PCR, and TCRdb holds only the in-frame ones, with some missing. The sample consists of some 410,000 clones, approximately 10% of them appearing once. Source material: naive CD4+ T cells from blood. The receptor set was obtained from a woman aged 18-30 years in good health.

This clone was picked up a small number of times. The conserved phenylalanine or tryptophan normally closing the CDR3 is absent here, so this likely arose from a read error. The DNA is omitted, as the CDR3 cannot be located on it reliably, and the CDR3 follows TCRdb's listing. The gene calls are TRBV23-1 and TRBJ1-2. TRBV23-1 is noted as an ORF with a role that remains uncertain. Both ends counted, the CDR3 spans 9 residues. The CDR3 protein is CASSQVSQV.

The chain joins TRBV4-1 to TRBJ2-5; D is ambiguous. Germline CDR1 and CDR2: MGHRA and YSYEKL. Trimming removed 3 bases at V and 3 bases at J, with 8 bases between. The CDR3 is made up of 13 amino acids. The CDR3 DNA is TGCGCCAGCAGCCAGGCGGTGGAAGAGACCCAGTACTTC. Residues: CASSQAVEETQYF.

There are a few counts of this clone. The rearrangement uses TRBV29-1 and TRBJ2-3; TRBD2 is a possible D gene (6 bases). Looked up from germline, CDR1 is SQVTM and CDR2 is ANQGSEA. The CDR3 is made up of 14 amino acids. Trimming took off 4 bases at V and 5 bases at J, with 16 bases between the two ends. The CDR3 protein is CSVVRQGGGDTQYF. The CDR3 DNA reads as TGCAGCGTTGTGAGGCAGGGAGGTGGAGATACGCAGTATTTT.

This clone was observed many times. The V call is TRBV29-1, the J call TRBJ1-5, with D unresolved. The CDR3 runs to 13 residues. Between the trimmed V and J ends, which lost 7 bases and 0 bases, there was a span of 10 bases. Germline assignment: CDR1 SQVTM and CDR2 ANQGSEA. CDR3 nucleotide sequence: TGCAGCGCTGGGTGGGATAGCAATCAGCCCCAGCATTTT. Protein product: CSAGWDSNQPQHF.

This clone has only a few counts. This chain links TRBV7-3 with TRBJ2-3; D not resolved. CDR1 is SGHTA and CDR2 is FQGTGA in the germline V gene. CDR3 length equals 14 residues. V dropped 5 bases and J dropped 3 bases, with 12 bases sitting between them. CDR3 loop: CASSPHYTTDTQYF. The CDR3 DNA reads as TGTGCCAGCAGCCCTCATTACACAACAGATACGCAGTATTTT.

In its sample, this clone was seen a few times. This CDR3 reads CASRPDRGITEAFF. The CDR3 DNA reads as TGTGCCAGCAGGCCCGACAGGGGGATCACTGAAGCTTTCTTT. This sequence joins TRBV25-1 and TRBJ1-1; 9 bases map to TRBD1. V dropped 6 bases and J dropped 4; count of bases not matched to a gene: 6. The germline V gene encodes CDR1 MGHDK and CDR2 SYGVNS. The CDR3 extends over 14 amino acids.

The table lists this clone with a few counts. This chain links TRBV11-2 with TRBJ2-1; TRBD2 aligns across 7 bases. CDR1 and CDR2 (germline): SGHAT, FQNNGV. The CDR3 is 14 residues long. J lost 6 bases, V lost 4 bases, and 6 bases had no gene match. CDR3 nucleotides: TGTGCCAGCAGCTGGACCCGCGGGGGCAATGAGCAGTTCTTC. This encodes CASSWTRGGNEQFF.

A few counts support this clone. The rearrangement uses TRBV7-9 and TRBJ2-7; D call uncertain. CDR3 length: 12 residues. V was cut by 3 bases and J by 4 bases, with 7 bases left in between. The germline V gene encodes CDR1 SEHNR and CDR2 FQNEAQ (reference sequence). CDR3 DNA: TGTGCCAGCAGCTTCGCAAGATACGAGCAGTACTTC. Translated: CASSFARYEQYF.

This clone has just one count. The chain links TRBV6-5 to TRBJ1-3; D is undetermined. V shed 0 bases and J shed 2 bases, with 11 bases lying between them. The CDR3 consists of 16 residues. Germline CDR1 is MNHEY and CDR2 is SVGAGI. CDR3 loop: CASSYSGLRTGNTIYF. The CDR3 DNA reads as TGTGCCAGCAGTTACTCGGGTCTACGAACTGGAAACACCATATATTTT.

The table lists this clone with a few counts. V is TRBV28 and J is TRBJ1-4; perhaps TRBD1 as D (6 bases). This CDR3 is 16 amino acids long. The germline gives CDR1 MDHEN, CDR2 SYDVKM. Trimming took off 5 bases at V and 5 bases at J, with 18 bases between the two ends. CDR3 coding DNA: TGTGCCAGCAGTCGCCTGGGGGCAGTTACGAATGAAAAACTGTTTTTT. Translated, it gives CASSRLGAVTNEKLFF.